This TCR beta chain was observed in a study of shared clonotypes between healthy human individuals. Study-wide points: What limited the represented genetic and exposure-history diversity was the small number of donors. Shared clonotypes across all four donors exceeded non-shared ones in generation probability. Clonotype sharing among donors was thought likely to change with sequencing depth.

TCRdb keeps only in-frame clones here, not all; method: immunoSEQ multiplex PCR. Of more than 2 million clones listed, around 93% are singletons. Terminally differentiated effector memory CD45RA+ cells were left out of the naive CD8 fraction, which was CD45RO-negative and positively selected for CCR7. Concerning this clone itself: The antigen is not known.

The sequenced sample consisted of naive CD8+ T cells from PBMCs. This TCR was sampled from a young man in good health. Some clones in this sample may be carry-over from other donors' samples.

In DNA, the CDR3 is TGTGCCAGCAGCCGAAGAACAGGGACCGGAAACACCATATATTTT. It yields the protein CASSRRTGTGNTIYF. The V and J genes are TRBV14 and TRBJ1-3; TRBD1 is a possible D gene (6 bases). The ends were cut back, 4 bases at V and 4 bases at J, with 14 bases in the middle. The germline V gene has CDR1 SGHDN and CDR2 FVKESK. The CDR3 contains 15 residues.